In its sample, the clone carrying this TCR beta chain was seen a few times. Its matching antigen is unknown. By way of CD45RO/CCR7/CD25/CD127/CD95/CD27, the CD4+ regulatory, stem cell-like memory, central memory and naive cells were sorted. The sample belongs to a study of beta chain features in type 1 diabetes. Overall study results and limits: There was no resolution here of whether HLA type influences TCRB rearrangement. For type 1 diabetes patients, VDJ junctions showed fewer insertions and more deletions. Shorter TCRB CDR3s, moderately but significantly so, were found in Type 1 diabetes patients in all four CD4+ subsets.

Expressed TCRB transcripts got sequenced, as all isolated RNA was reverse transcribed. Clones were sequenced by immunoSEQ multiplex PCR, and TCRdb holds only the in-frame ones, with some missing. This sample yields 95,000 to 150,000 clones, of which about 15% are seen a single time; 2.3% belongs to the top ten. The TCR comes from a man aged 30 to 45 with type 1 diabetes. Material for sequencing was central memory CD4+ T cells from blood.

The CDR3 region is CAWSASSGGSYEQYF. Here the CDR3 DNA reads TGTGCCTGGAGCGCCTCTAGCGGGGGGTCCTACGAGCAGTACTTC. The gene calls are TRBV30 and TRBJ2-7; TRBD2 agrees at 11 bases. Germline CDR1 is GTSNPN and CDR2 is SVGIG (reference sequence). The length of the CDR3 is 15 residues. The V segment lost 3 bases and the J segment 1 base; nucleotides outside the gene matches: 5.